The 20 T cell receptor beta chains listed next were all sequenced from one sample in a study of T cell responses to AZD1222 COVID-19 vaccine. TCRdb's table, derived via immunoSEQ multiplex PCR, lists solely in-frame clones and lacks some. The table has tens of thousands of clones, 89% seen once; the top ten hold roughly 31%. Sequencing was performed on peripheral blood, taken 28 days after the second AZD1222 dose. The origin of the receptors is an adult who received the AZD1222 COVID-19 vaccine.

The chain has TRBV4-1 and TRBJ1-2; D is uncertain. V lost 0 bases, J lost 0 bases, and 8 bases lay in between. Germline loops: CDR1 MGHRA, CDR2 YSYEKL. The CDR3 is made up of 15 amino acids. CDR3 amino acids: CASSQEGLTNYGYTF. The CDR3 DNA is TGCGCCAGCAGCCAAGAGGGTCTCACTAACTATGGCTACACCTTC.

The chain employs TRBV9 and TRBJ2-2, with D perhaps matching TRBD1 (5 bases). The germline V gene has CDR1 SGDLS and CDR2 YYNGEE. V shed 0 bases and J shed 0 bases, with 12 bases lying between them. CDR3 length: 17 residues. The CDR3 loop is CASSVAPAGTNTGELFF. In DNA form, the CDR3 reads TGTGCCAGCAGCGTAGCTCCAGCAGGGACGAACACCGGGGAGCTGTTTTTT. Together with reference TRBV9 and TRBJ2-2, the CDR3 gives the full variable domain: DSGVTQTPKHLITATGQRVTLRCSPRSGDLSVYWYQQSLDQGLQFLIQYYNGEERAKGNILERFSAQQFPDLHSELNLSSLELGDSALYFCASSVAPAGTNTGELFFGEGSRLTVL.

This chain links TRBV27 with TRBJ1-1; TRBD1 is a possible D gene (5 bases). V was clipped by 2 bases and J by 1 base, with 5 bases between them. The CDR3 extends over 13 amino acids. Germline assignment: CDR1 MNHEY and CDR2 SMNVEV (reference sequence). The CDR3 DNA reads as TGTGCCAGCAGTTTAACAGGGAACACTGAAGCTTTCTTT. Its translation is CASSLTGNTEAFF.

The rearrangement uses TRBV2 and TRBJ2-7; 7 bases agree with TRBD1. V was pared by 0 bases and J by 5 bases, with 7 bases of the junction left unmatched. Germline CDR1 and CDR2: SNHLY and FYNNEI. The CDR3 has 15 amino acids. CDR3 in DNA: TGTGCCAGCAGTGAAGCGCCCCGGACAGGACACGAGCAGTACTTC. Protein sequence: CASSEAPRTGHEQYF.

The chain couples TRBV5-1 to TRBJ2-7; D gene uncertain. Trimming took 2 bases from V and 5 from J, leaving 8 bases between them. This CDR3 spans 12 amino acids. Germline V gene data show CDR1 as SGHRS and CDR2 as YFSETQ. The CDR3 protein is CASSFNINEQYF. CDR3 bases: TGCGCCAGCAGCTTTAACATCAACGAGCAGTACTTC.

The genes are TRBV5-8 and TRBJ2-1; 7 positions agree with TRBD2. There are 14 residues in the CDR3. J gave up 11 bases and V 0 bases, and 8 bases lay outside the gene matches. The germline V gene has CDR1 SGHTS and CDR2 YDEGEE. CDR3 protein: CASSLEWEGLKQFF. The CDR3 coding sequence is TGTGCCAGCAGCTTGGAATGGGAGGGTCTAAAGCAGTTCTTC.

This chain uses TRBV6-2 or TRBV6-3 with TRBJ2-3, with D tentatively TRBD2 (6 bases). Germline loops: CDR1 MNHEY, CDR2 SVGEGT. The CDR3 spans 12 residues. The V gene lost 5 bases and the J gene lost 10 bases, with 13 bases spanning the gap. CDR3 nucleotide sequence: TGTGCCAGCAGTAGTTCCGGGGGTTCGCAGTATTTT. Its translation is CASSSSGGSQYF.

The gene calls are TRBV19 and TRBJ1-6, with a weak D call TRBD1 (5 bases). The CDR3 sequence is 15 residues long. V lost 10 bases, J lost 9 bases, and 22 bases lay in between. Germline V lookup: CDR1 LNHDA, CDR2 SQIVND (reference sequence). CDR3 region: CATCDPRDQRSPLHF. CDR3 coding DNA: TGTGCCACTTGCGATCCCCGGGACCAGCGTTCACCCCTCCACTTT.

V is TRBV27 and J is TRBJ2-7, with D unclear. Germline assignment: CDR1 MNHEY and CDR2 SMNVEV (reference sequence). Trimming stripped 2 bases from V and 0 bases from J, with 11 bases between. The CDR3 totals 15 residues. The CDR3 DNA is TGTGCCAGCAGTTTAGTCCCCACCAGCTCCTACGAGCAGTACTTC. This codes for CASSLVPTSSYEQYF.

The chain uses TRBV2 and TRBJ2-7; TRBD2 agrees at 8 bases. The germline V gene has CDR1 SNHLY and CDR2 FYNNEI. J lost 0 bases, V lost 3 bases, and 4 bases had no gene match. The CDR3 has 15 residues. CDR3 sequence: CASSDGLAGSYEQYF. Here the CDR3 DNA reads TGTGCCAGCAGTGACGGGCTAGCGGGCTCCTACGAGCAGTACTTC.

The rearrangement links TRBV28 to TRBJ2-1; D call uncertain. The CDR3 spans 11 residues. Germline CDR1 and CDR2: MDHEN and SYDVKM. V was cut by 5 bases and J by 9 bases, with 8 bases left in between. The DNA for the CDR3 is TGTGCCAGCAGTGATGTGGGTGAGCAGTTCTTC. Translating it yields CASSDVGEQFF.

This chain connects TRBV6-6 to TRBJ2-7; D not certain. The CDR3 sequence is 14 residues long. With 4 bases removed from V and 3 bases from J, the gap between germline ends came to 13 bases. Germline assignment: CDR1 MNHNY and CDR2 SVGAGI (reference sequence). CDR3 nucleotides: TGTGCCAGCAGTTCCGGTATGAGGCGCTACGAGCAGTACTTC. The encoded protein is CASSSGMRRYEQYF.

V is TRBV7-9 and J is TRBJ1-3; TRBD1 is a possible D gene (5 bases). Germline V gives CDR1 SEHNR, CDR2 FQNEAQ (reference sequence). The CDR3 has 13 residues. V was trimmed by 4 bases and J by 6 bases, leaving 10 bases between them. The CDR3 DNA follows: TGTGCCAGCAGCTCCCAGGGTCTAAACACCATATATTTT. Amino acids: CASSSQGLNTIYF.

This chain uses TRBV19 with TRBJ2-7; 9 bases map to TRBD1. CDR3 size: 17 residues. CDR1 is LNHDA and CDR2 is SQIVND in the germline V gene (reference sequence). Unmatched junction bases numbered 16, after V lost 6 bases and J lost 4 bases. The CDR3 bases are TGTGCCAGTAGCCCGGGACAGGGAAAAGAGGGGAAGTACGAGCAGTACTTC. It translates to CASSPGQGKEGKYEQYF. Filled out from reference TRBV19 and TRBJ2-7, the complete variable domain reads DGGITQSPKYLFRKEGQNVTLSCEQNLNHDAMYWYRQDPGQGLRLIYYSQIVNDFQKGDIAEGYSVSREKKESFPLTVTSAQKNPTAFYLCASSPGQGKEGKYEQYFGPGTRLTVT.

This chain uses TRBV30 with TRBJ1-3; no definite D call. Trimming removed 0 bases from V and 0 bases from J, with 6 bases in between. Germline V lookup: CDR1 GTSNPN, CDR2 SVGIG (reference sequence). This CDR3 is 14 amino acids long. The CDR3 DNA sequence: TGTGCCTGGAGTGTTGCCAACTCTGGAAACACCATATATTTT. Translation: CAWSVANSGNTIYF.

This chain connects TRBV5-1 to TRBJ2-3; 7 nucleotides agree with TRBD2. This CDR3 contains 17 residues. CDR1 and CDR2 from the germline V gene are SGHRS and YFSETQ. After removal of 4 bases from V and 7 bases from J, the junction contained 18 bases not matched to a gene. CDR3 in DNA: TGCGCCAGCAGCCGCGGGACTGGCGGGAGAACAGAGTATACGCAGTATTTT. Its protein product is CASSRGTGGRTEYTQYF.

The chain combines TRBV4-2 with TRBJ2-6, with 12 nucleotides matching TRBD2. The CDR3 consists of 17 residues. After removal of 4 bases from V and 0 bases from J, the junction contained 1 base not matched to a gene. Germline values: CDR1 LGHNA, CDR2 YNFKEQ. CDR3 bases: TGTGCCAGCAGCCTGACTAGCGGGAGCTCTGGGGCCAACGTCCTGACTTTC. Amino acids: CASSLTSGSSGANVLTF.

J is TRBJ2-1 and V is TRBV18; tentative D call: TRBD1 (6 bases). The germline V gene has CDR1 KGHSH and CDR2 LQKENI. This CDR3 has 14 residues. The germline V and J ends were trimmed by 3 bases and 6 bases, with 12 bases remaining between them. The CDR3 coding sequence is TGTGCCAGCTCACCTCAGGGGATGGGCAATGAGCAGTTCTTC. It codes for CASSPQGMGNEQFF.

The chain employs TRBV3-1 (or the pseudogene TRBV3-2) and TRBJ1-4, with D unclear. Trimming stripped 4 bases from V and 0 bases from J, with 9 bases between. Germline V gene data show CDR1 as LGHDT and CDR2 as YNNKEL (reference sequence). This CDR3 has 15 residues. The chain's CDR3 is CASSPMSATNEKLFF. CDR3 in DNA: TGTGCCAGCAGCCCTATGAGTGCAACTAATGAAAAACTGTTTTTT.

This clone has a single count. This chain joins TRBV3-1 (or the pseudogene TRBV3-2) and TRBJ2-7; D not resolved. With 6 bases removed from V and 2 bases from J, the gap between germline ends came to 11 bases. CDR3 size: 13 residues. The germline V gene encodes CDR1 LGHDT and CDR2 YNNKEL (reference sequence). The CDR3 DNA sequence: TGTGCCAGCAGTGGCGGCAGCCCCTACGAGCAGTACTTC. Translating gives CASSGGSPYEQYF.